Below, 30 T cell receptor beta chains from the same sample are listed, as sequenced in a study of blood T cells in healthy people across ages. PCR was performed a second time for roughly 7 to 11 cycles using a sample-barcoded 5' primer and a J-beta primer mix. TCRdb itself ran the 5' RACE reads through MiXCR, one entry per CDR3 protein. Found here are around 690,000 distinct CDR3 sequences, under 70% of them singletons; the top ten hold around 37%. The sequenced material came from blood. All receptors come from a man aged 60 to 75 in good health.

In nucleotides, the CDR3 is TGTGCCAGCAGCATCCGACCGGGCTCCTACGAGCAGTACTTC. Its translation: CASSIRPGSYEQYF. The chain combines TRBV11-3 with TRBJ2-7; D is uncertain. The CDR3 has 14 amino acids. V lost 5 bases, J lost 0 bases, and 11 bases lay in between. Looked up from germline, CDR1 is SGHNT and CDR2 is YENEEA.

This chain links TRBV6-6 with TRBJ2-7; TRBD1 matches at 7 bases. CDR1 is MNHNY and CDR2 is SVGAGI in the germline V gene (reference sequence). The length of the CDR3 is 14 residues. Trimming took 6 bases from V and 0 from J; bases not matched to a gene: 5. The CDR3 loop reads CASRNTGVSYEQYF. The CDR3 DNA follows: TGTGCCAGCAGGAATACAGGGGTCTCCTACGAGCAGTACTTC.

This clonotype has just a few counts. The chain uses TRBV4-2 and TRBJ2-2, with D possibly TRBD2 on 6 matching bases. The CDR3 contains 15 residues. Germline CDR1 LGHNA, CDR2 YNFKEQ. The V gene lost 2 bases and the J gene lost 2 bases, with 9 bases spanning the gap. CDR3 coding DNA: TGTGCCAGCAGCCAACGGGACTCAAACACCGGGGAGCTGTTTTTT. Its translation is CASSQRDSNTGELFF.

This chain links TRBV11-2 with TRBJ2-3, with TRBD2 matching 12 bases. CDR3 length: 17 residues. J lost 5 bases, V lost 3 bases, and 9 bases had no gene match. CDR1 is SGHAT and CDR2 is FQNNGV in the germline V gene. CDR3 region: CASSFGPSGGAVDTQYF. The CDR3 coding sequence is TGTGCCAGCAGCTTTGGGCCTAGCGGGGGGGCCGTAGATACGCAGTATTTT. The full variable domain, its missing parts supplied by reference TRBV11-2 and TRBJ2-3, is EAGVAQSPRYKIIEKRQSVAFWCNPISGHATLYWYQQILGQGPKLLIQFQNNGVVDDSQLPKDRFSAERLKGVDSTLKIQPAKLEDSAVYLCASSFGPSGGAVDTQYFGPGTRLTVL.

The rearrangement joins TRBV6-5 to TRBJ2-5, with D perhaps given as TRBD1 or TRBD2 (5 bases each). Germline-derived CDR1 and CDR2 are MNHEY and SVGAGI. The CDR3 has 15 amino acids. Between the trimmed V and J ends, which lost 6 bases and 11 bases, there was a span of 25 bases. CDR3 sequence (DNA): TGTGCCAGCAGCCGGGTTTCTTGGGGACGCGATGAGCAGTACTTC. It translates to CASSRVSWGRDEQYF.

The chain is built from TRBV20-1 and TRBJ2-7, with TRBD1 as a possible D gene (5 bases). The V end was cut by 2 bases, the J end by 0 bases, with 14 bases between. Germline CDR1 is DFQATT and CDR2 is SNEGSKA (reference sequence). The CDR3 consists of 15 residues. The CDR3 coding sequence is TGCAGTGCTAGACGGGTCCCCACAGGCTCCTACGAGCAGTACTTC. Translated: CSARRVPTGSYEQYF.

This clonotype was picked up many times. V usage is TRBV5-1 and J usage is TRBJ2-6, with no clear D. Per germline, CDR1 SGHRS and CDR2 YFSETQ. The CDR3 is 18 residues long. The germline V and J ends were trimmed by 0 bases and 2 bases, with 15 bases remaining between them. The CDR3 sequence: CASSLDAGFGTGANVLTF. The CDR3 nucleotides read TGCGCCAGCAGCTTGGATGCCGGGTTTGGTACTGGGGCCAACGTCCTGACTTTC. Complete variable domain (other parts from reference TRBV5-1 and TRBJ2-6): KAGVTQTPRYLIKTRGQQVTLSCSPISGHRSVSWYQQTPGQGLQFLFEYFSETQRNKGNFPGRFSGRQFSNSRSEMNVSTLELGDSALYLCASSLDAGFGTGANVLTFGAGSRLTVL.

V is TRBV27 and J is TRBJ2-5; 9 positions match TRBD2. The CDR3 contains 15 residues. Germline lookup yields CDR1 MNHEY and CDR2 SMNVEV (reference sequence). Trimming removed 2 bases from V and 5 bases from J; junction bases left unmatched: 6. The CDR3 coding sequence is TGTGCCAGCAGTTTAGGCGGGGGGGCCGTGGAGACCCAGTACTTC. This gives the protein CASSLGGGAVETQYF.

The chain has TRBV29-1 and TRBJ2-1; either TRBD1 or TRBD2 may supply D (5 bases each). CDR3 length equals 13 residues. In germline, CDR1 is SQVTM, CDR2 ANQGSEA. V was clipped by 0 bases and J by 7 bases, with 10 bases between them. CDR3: CSVEDSWGNEQFF. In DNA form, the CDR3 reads TGCAGCGTTGAAGACAGCTGGGGGAATGAGCAGTTCTTC.

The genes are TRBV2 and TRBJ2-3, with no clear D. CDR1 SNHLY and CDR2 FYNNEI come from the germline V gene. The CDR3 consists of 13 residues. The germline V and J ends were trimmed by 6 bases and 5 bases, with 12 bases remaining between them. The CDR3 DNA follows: TGTGCCAGCAGCGCCACTAATGGAGATACGCAGTATTTT. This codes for CASSATNGDTQYF.

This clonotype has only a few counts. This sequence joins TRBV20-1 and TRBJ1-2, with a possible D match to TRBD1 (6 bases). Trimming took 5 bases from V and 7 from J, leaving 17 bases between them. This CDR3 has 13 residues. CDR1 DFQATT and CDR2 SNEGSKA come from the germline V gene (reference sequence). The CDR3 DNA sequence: TGCAGTGCTCCTTTGACAGGCCGCTCTGGCTACACCTTC. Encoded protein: CSAPLTGRSGYTF.

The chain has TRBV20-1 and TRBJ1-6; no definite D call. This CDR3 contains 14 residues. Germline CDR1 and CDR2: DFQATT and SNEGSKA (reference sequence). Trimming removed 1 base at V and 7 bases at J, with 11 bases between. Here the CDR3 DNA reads TGCAGTGCTAGAGGGTCGGGGAACAATTCACCCCTCCACTTT. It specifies CSARGSGNNSPLHF.

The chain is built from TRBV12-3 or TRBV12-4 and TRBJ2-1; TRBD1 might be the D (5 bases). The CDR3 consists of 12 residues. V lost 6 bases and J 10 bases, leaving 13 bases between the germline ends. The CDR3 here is CASSLDIAEQFF. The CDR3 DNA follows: TGTGCCAGCAGCCTGGACATCGCGGAGCAGTTCTTC.

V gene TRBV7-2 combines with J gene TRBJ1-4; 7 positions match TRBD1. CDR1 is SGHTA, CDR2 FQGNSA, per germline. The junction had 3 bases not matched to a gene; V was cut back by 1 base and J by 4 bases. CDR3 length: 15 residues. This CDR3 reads CASSLVSGGNEKLFF. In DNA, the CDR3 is TGTGCCAGCAGCTTAGTGTCAGGGGGTAATGAAAAACTGTTTTTT.

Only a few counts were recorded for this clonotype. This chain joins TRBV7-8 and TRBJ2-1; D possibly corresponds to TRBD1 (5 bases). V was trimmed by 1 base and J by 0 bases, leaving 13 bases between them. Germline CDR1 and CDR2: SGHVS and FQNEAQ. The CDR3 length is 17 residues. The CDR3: CASSLGHRRNSYNEQFF. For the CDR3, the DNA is TGTGCCAGCAGCTTAGGGCACAGGAGAAACTCCTACAATGAGCAGTTCTTC.

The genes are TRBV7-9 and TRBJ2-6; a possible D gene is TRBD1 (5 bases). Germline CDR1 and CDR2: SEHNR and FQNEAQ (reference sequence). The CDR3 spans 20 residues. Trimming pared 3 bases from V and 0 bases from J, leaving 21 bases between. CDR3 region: CASSFPIDSSSSSGANVLTF. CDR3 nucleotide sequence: TGTGCCAGCAGCTTCCCGATCGACAGTTCCTCAAGCTCTGGGGCCAACGTCCTGACTTTC.

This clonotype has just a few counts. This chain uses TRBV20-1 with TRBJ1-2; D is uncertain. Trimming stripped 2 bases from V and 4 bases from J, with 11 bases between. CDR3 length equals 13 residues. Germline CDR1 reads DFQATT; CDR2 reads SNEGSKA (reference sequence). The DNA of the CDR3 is TGCAGTGCTAGAAGGCTGGGAACCTATGGCTACACCTTC. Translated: CSARRLGTYGYTF.

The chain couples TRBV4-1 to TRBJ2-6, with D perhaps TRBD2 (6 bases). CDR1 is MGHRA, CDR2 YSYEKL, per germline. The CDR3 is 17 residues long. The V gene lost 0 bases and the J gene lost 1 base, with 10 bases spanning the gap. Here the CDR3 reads CASSQDSGGSGANVLTF. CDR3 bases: TGCGCCAGCAGCCAAGATTCCGGGGGATCTGGGGCCAACGTCCTGACTTTC.

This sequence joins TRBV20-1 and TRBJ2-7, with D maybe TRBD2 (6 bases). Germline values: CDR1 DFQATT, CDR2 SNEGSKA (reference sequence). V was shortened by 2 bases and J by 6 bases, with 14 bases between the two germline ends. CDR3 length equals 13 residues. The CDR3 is CSARRPMGGEQYF. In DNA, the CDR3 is TGCAGTGCTAGACGGCCCATGGGGGGCGAGCAGTACTTC.

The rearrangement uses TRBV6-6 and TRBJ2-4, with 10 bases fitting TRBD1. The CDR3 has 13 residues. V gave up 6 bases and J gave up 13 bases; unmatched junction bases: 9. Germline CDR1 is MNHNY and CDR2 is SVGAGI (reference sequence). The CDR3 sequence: CASRTGGAYEQYF. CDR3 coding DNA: TGTGCCAGCAGGACAGGGGGCGCGTATGAGCAGTACTTC.

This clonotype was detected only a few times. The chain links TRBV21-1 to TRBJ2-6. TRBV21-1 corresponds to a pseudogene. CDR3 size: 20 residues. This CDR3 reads CASSKAGFQCSLSGANVLTF. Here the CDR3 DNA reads TGTGCCAGCAGCAAAGCCGGGTTTCAGTGCAGCCTCTCTGGGGCCAACGTCCTGACTTTC.

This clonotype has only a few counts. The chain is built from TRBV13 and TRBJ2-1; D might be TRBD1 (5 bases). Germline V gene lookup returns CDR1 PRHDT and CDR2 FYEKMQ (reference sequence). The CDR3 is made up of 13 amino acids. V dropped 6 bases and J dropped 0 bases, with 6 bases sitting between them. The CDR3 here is CASRGLSYNEQFF. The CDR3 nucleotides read TGTGCCAGCAGGGGGCTCTCCTACAATGAGCAGTTCTTC.

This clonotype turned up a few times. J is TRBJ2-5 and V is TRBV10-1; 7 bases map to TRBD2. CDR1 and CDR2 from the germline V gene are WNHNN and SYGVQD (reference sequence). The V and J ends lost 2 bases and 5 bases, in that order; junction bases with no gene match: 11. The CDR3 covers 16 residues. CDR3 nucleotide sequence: TGCGCCAGCAGTGAGGGTATAGCGGGCTCGACGGAGACCCAGTACTTC. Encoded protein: CASSEGIAGSTETQYF.

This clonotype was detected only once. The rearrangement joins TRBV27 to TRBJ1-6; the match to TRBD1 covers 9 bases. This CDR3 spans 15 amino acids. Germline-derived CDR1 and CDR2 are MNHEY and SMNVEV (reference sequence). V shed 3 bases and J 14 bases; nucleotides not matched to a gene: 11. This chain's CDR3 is CASSFRTGAGETLHF. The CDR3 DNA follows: TGTGCCAGCAGTTTCAGGACAGGGGCCGGGGAGACCCTCCACTTT.

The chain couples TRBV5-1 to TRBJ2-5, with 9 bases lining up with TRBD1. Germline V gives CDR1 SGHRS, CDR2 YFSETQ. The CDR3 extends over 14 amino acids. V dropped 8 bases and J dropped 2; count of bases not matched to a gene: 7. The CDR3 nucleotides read TGCGCCAGGTCTCACAGGGGGCCGCAAGAGACCCAGTACTTC. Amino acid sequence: CARSHRGPQETQYF.

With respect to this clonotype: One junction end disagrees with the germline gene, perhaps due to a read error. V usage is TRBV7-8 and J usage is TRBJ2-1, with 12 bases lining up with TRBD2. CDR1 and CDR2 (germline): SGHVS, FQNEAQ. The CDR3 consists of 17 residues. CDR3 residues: CASSTSGGSFTYKEQFF. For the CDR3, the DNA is TGTGCCAGCAGTACTAGCGGGGGGTCGTTCACCTACAAGGAGCAGTTCTTC.

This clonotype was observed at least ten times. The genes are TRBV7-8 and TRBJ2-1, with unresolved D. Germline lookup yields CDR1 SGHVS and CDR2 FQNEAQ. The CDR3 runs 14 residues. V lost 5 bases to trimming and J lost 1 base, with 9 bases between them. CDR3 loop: CASSPSTSYNEQFF. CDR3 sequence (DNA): TGTGCCAGCAGCCCCTCCACGTCCTACAATGAGCAGTTCTTC.

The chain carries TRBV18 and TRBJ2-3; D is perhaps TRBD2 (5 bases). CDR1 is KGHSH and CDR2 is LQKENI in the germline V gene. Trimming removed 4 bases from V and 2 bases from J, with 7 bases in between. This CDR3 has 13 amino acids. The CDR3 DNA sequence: TGTGCCAGCTCACGGACTGCCACAGATACGCAGTATTTT. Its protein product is CASSRTATDTQYF.

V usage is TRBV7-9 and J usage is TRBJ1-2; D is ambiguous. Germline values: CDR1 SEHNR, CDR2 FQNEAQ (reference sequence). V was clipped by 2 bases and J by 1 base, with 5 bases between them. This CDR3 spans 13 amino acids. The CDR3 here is CASSLFNNYGYTF. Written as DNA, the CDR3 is TGTGCCAGCAGCTTATTCAATAACTATGGCTACACCTTC. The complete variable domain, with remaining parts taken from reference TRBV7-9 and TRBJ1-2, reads DTGVSQNPRHKITKRGQNVTFRCDPISEHNRLYWYRQTLGQGPEFLTYFQNEAQLEKSRLLSDRFSAERPKGSFSTLEIQRTEQGDSAMYLCASSLFNNYGYTFGSGTRLTVV.

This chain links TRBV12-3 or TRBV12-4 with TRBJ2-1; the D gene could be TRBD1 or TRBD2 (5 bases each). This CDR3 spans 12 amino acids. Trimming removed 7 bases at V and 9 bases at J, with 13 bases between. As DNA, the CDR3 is TGTGCCAGCAACCTAGGGACGCCTGAGCAGTTCTTC. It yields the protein CASNLGTPEQFF.